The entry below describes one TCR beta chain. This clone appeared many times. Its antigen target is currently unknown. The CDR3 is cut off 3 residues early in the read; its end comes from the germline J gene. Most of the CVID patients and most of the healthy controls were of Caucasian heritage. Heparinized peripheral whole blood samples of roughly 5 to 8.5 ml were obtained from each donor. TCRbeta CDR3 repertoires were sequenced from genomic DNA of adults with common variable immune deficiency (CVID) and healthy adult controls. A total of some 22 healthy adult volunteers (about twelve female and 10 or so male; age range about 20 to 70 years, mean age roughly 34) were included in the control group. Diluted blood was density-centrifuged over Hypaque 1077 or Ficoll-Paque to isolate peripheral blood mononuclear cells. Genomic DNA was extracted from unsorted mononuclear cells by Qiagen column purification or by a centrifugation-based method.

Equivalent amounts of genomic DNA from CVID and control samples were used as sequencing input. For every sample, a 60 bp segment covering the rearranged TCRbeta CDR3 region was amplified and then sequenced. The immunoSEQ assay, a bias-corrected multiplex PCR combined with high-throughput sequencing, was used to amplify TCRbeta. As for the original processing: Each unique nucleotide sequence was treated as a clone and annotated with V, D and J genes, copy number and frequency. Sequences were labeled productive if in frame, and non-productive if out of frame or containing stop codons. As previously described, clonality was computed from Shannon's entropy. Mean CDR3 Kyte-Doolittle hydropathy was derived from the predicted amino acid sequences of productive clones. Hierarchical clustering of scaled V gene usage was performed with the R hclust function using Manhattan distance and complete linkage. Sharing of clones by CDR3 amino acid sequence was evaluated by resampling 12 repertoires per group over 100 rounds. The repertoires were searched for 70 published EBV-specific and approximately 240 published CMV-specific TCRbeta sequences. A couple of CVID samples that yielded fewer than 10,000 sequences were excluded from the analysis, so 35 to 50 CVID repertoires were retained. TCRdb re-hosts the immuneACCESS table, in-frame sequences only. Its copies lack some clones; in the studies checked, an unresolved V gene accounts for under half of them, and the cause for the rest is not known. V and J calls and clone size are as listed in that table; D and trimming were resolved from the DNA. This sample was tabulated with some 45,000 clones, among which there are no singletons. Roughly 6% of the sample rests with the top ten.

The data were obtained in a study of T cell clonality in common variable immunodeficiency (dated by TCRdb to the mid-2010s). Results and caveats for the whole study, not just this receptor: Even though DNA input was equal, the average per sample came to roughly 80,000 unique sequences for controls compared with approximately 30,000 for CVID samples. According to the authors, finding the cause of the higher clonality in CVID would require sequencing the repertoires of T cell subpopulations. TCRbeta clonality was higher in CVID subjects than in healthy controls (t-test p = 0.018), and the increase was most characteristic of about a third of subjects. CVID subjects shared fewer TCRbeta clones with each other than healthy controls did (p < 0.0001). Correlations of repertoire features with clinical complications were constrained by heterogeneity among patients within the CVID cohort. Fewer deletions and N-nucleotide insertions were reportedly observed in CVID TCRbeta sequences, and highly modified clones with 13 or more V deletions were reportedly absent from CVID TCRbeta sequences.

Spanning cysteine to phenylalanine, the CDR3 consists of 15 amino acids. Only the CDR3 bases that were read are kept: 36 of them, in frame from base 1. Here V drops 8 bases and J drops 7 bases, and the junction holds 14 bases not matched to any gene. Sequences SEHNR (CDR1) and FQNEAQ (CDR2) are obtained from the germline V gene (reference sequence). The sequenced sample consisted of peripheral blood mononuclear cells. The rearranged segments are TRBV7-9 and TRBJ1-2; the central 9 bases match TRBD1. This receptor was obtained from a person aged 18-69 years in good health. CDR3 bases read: TGTGCCAGCGACCCACCAGCGGGGACAGGGAGTGGC. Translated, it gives CASDPPAGTGSG. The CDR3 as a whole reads CASDPPAGTGSGYTF.